This T cell receptor beta chain is from a study of T-cell reconstitution after alpha-beta-depleted transplantation in children (dated by TCRdb to the mid-2010s). With regard to the full study: T-cell immune reconstitution after TCRalphabeta/CD19-depleted allogeneic hematopoietic cell transplantation in children was quantitatively tracked in the study by means of TCR repertoire profiling.

Receptor amplification or capture employed PCR. Instrument on record: Illumina HiSeq 2500. Molecular barcoding was employed in the preparation of TCR libraries, with unique molecular identifiers being used to normalize TCRbeta repertoire quantification. TCRdb itself trimmed the public reads at Q25 with fastp, ran MiXCR and retained productive beta chains. Merged by CDR3 protein, the rows form single entries marked with the most common genes and DNA. This sample has some 95,000 distinct CDR3 sequences in its table, and 20% to 30% of those were observed once. Around 21% of the sample comes from the top ten. Interpreted using the paper, the treatment or condition label stands for: allogeneic hematopoietic cell transplantation with graft depleted of TCRalphabeta T cells and CD19 B cells. Transplant recipients were children who received TCRalphabeta/CD19-depleted allogeneic hematopoietic cell grafts. What the research found in general, with its limitations: In some patients, the high TCRbeta diversity seen at day 60 was put down to recipient T cells and intrathymic progenitors that had survived conditioning. Over the following months the frequencies of hyperexpanded clones went down, and after one year T-cell counts and TCRbeta diversity were mostly credited to newly produced T cells. About two months after transplant, the apparently early recovery of alphabetaT-cell counts reportedly depended on just several hundred clones that had expanded rapidly and came from non-depleted graft cells.

This clonotype was counted between two and nine times. No antigen is known for it. Base qualities were left out, and no much larger clone turns up one base away. Looking up the germline V gene (reference sequence) yields CDR1 DFQATT and CDR2 SNEGSKA. V is clipped by 4 bases and J by 0 bases, and the sequence between their germline boundaries is 16 bases long. The CDR3 spans 15 residues, from the cysteine through the phenylalanine. Left in the record is the CDR3 DNA by itself, 45 bases read in frame from the first base. In this chain, TRBV20-1 is recombined with TRBJ2-7; the D call is tentative, TRBD1 or TRBD2, as each matches 5 bases. The TCR was taken from a boy younger than 10 with acute lymphoblastic leukemia, due to receive a stem cell transplant. The sample here was PBMCs, taken before TCRalphabeta/CD19-depleted stem cell transplant. The CDR3 in this case is CSATTWDQSSYEQYF. In nucleotide form, the sequence is TGCAGTGCTACGACCTGGGACCAGAGCTCCTACGAGCAGTACTTC.